This T cell receptor (beta chain) was captured by sequencing in a study of regulatory T cells in long-lasting Graves disease. Libraries of TCR beta came from iRepertoire HTBI primers plus Arm-PCR of CDR3 regions. TCRdb analysed the multiplex PCR reads with MiXCR anew, one entry per CDR3 protein. The sample contains more than 350,000 distinct CDR3 sequences, over 20% of which appear only once. General study findings and limits: Tissue studied was limited to peripheral blood, excluding thyroid tissue.

This clonotype was seen at least ten times. Its antigen is currently unknown. The sample's time point: persistent/refractory GD, antithyroid drugs over 5 years with positive TRAb. Extracted RNA from PBMCs served as the source of the TCR library. The patient group derived from an endocrinology department in Xi'an, China. This CDR3 region has 15 residues. CDR1 is MDHEN, CDR2 SYDVKM, per germline. The ends were cut back, 5 bases at V and 0 bases at J, with 14 bases in the middle. Specimen: peripheral blood mononuclear cells (PBMCs), collected when the disease was refractory, from a patient treated with antithyroid drugs. The rearrangement joins TRBV28 to TRBJ2-7; tentatively, D is TRBD2 (6 bases). This TCR came from a female donor with Graves disease. The CDR3 loop is CASSLLAASSYEQYF. The CDR3 nucleotides are TGTGCCAGCAGTCTGTTAGCGGCCAGCTCCTACGAGCAGTACTTC.